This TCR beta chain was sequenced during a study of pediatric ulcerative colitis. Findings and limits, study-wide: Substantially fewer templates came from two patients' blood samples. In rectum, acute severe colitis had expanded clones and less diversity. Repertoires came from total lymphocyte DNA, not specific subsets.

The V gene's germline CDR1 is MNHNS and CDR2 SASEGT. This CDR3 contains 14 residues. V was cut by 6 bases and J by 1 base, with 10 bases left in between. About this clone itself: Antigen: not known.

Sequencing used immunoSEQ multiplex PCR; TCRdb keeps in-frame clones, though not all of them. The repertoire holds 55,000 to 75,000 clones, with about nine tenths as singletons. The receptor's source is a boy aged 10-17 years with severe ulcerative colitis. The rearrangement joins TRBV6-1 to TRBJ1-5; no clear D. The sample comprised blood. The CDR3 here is CASRVIESNQPQHF. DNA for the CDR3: TGTGCCAGCAGGGTCATTGAAAGCAATCAGCCCCAGCATTTT.